This TCR beta chain was sequenced for a study of shared clonotypes between healthy human individuals. Study-level findings and limits: Four donors had roughly 5% of their naive CD4 clonotypes in common. When compared with the clonotypes that were shared by all four sorted-subset donors, the non-shared clonotypes turned out to have lower generation probabilities. In the sorted subsets, rarefaction showed sequencing was incomplete despite large depth.

This CDR3 has 15 amino acids. Per the germline V gene, CDR1 is KGHSH and CDR2 is LQKENI. Deletions cut 2 bases from V and 0 bases from J, with 9 bases between. A note on this clone: Its antigen remains unidentified.

The method was immunoSEQ multiplex PCR; TCRdb's version includes in-frame clones alone and lacks a portion of them. The sample has some 2 million clones; roughly 94% are singletons. This chain uses TRBV18 with TRBJ2-3; unclear D gene. The sequenced sample was naive CD4+ T cells sorted from blood. Specified subset: CD45RA+ positively selected. This TCR was recovered from a man in his late teens or twenties in good health. The CDR3 DNA follows: TGTGCCAGCTCACCAAATCCTCCTAGCACAGATACGCAGTATTTT. Residues: CASSPNPPSTDTQYF.